These 23 T cell receptor beta chains came from one sample sequenced in a study of CD8 T cells in Susac syndrome. The RNA input was roughly 0.45 to 1 ug, and it was reverse transcribed with random hexamers. One entry per CDR3 protein results from TCRdb running MiXCR on the immunoSEQ multiplex PCR reads. The sample lists about 120,000 distinct CDR3 sequences, over 95% occurring once. Sequenced material: CD4+ T cells from PBMCs. Every receptor here comes from a human donor with Susac syndrome.

The rearrangement uses TRBV20-1 and TRBJ2-2; D is unresolved. CDR3 length equals 11 residues. V was cut by 3 bases and J by 4 bases, with 3 bases left in between. Germline V gene lookup returns CDR1 DFQATT and CDR2 SNEGSKA (reference sequence). The DNA for the CDR3 is TGCAGTGCTAGGGGCACCGGGGAGCTGTTTTTT. It yields the protein CSARGTGELFF.

This clonotype showed up just once. This chain joins TRBV10-3 and TRBJ2-2; D not resolved. V was clipped by 4 bases and J by 0 bases, with 9 bases between them. Germline V CDR1 and CDR2: ENHRY, SYGVKD. CDR3 length: 15 amino acids. In DNA form, the CDR3 reads TGTGCCATCAGTGGCGGCGTCTCGAACACCGGGGAGCTGTTTTTT. Translating gives CAISGGVSNTGELFF.

The gene calls are TRBV30 and TRBJ2-4; D perhaps matches TRBD1 (5 bases). The length of the CDR3 is 12 residues. Germline V lookup: CDR1 GTSNPN, CDR2 SVGIG (reference sequence). Trimming shortened V by 1 base and J by 8 bases, and 9 bases separated the two germline ends. The CDR3 reads CAWSEVRDIQYF. DNA of the CDR3: TGTGCCTGGAGTGAAGTCAGGGACATTCAGTACTTC.

This chain connects TRBV9 to TRBJ2-4; D is ambiguous. Germline-derived CDR1 and CDR2 are SGDLS and YYNGEE. The V end was cut by 2 bases, the J end by 0 bases, with 6 bases between. CDR3 length equals 14 residues. CDR3 in amino acids: CASSVDLAKNIQYF. The DNA for the CDR3 is TGTGCCAGCAGCGTTGATCTAGCCAAAAACATTCAGTACTTC.

The rearrangement joins TRBV12-3 or TRBV12-4 to TRBJ2-3; D uncertain. V gave up 3 bases and J gave up 0 bases, with 7 bases separating them. The length of the CDR3 is 14 residues. Here the CDR3 reads CASSLGKSTDTQYF. The CDR3 DNA sequence: TGTGCCAGCAGTTTGGGGAAGAGCACAGATACGCAGTATTTT.

The rearrangement uses TRBV12-3 or TRBV12-4 and TRBJ1-5, with D unresolved. V gave up 6 bases and J gave up 5 bases, with 14 bases separating them. The CDR3 consists of 14 residues. The CDR3 DNA sequence: TGTGCCAGCAGGGAAGACAATGTTCATCAGCCCCAGCATTTT. It translates to CASREDNVHQPQHF.

V usage is TRBV15 and J usage is TRBJ2-1, with TRBD1 matching over 9 bases. CDR3 length: 15 amino acids. V gave up 6 bases and J gave up 8 bases; unmatched junction bases: 11. Germline V lookup: CDR1 LNHNV, CDR2 YYDKDF (reference sequence). CDR3 nucleotide sequence: TGTGCCACCAGTTCTCTTACAGGGGGCAGGGATGAGCAGTTCTTC. Protein: CATSSLTGGRDEQFF.

This chain connects TRBV28 to TRBJ2-3; 9 bases match TRBD2. Losses at the gene ends were 5 bases for V and 1 base for J; bases not matched to a gene: 7. This CDR3 has 16 amino acids. Germline V gene lookup returns CDR1 MDHEN and CDR2 SYDVKM. This CDR3 reads CASSRRLAGRTDTQYF. Written as DNA, the CDR3 is TGTGCCAGCAGTAGGAGGCTAGCGGGACGCACAGATACGCAGTATTTT.

The J gene is TRBJ1-1, the V gene TRBV20-1, with 9 bases matching TRBD1. With V trimmed by 5 bases and J by 5 bases, 6 bases remained unmatched. The germline gives CDR1 DFQATT, CDR2 SNEGSKA (reference sequence). This CDR3 has 13 amino acids. The CDR3 DNA follows: TGCAGTGCTGACAGGGGGGATAGGACTGAAGCTTTCTTT. It is translated as CSADRGDRTEAFF.

This chain connects TRBV20-1 to TRBJ2-1; 7 bases line up with TRBD1. The germline V gene has CDR1 DFQATT and CDR2 SNEGSKA (reference sequence). V lost 1 base to trimming and J lost 6 bases; unmatched junction nucleotides: 6. The CDR3 is 14 amino acids. The DNA for the CDR3 is TGCAGTGCTAGAGGGGACAGAGGGACCAATGAGCAGTTCTTC. As protein: CSARGDRGTNEQFF.

The chain uses TRBV29-1 and TRBJ2-4; D is ambiguous. This CDR3 is built from 10 residues. The V gene lost 6 bases and the J gene lost 6 bases, with 6 bases spanning the gap. Germline CDR1 is SQVTM and CDR2 is ANQGSEA. CDR3 loop: CSVLANIQYF. The CDR3 nucleotides read TGCAGCGTCCTCGCAAACATTCAGTACTTC.

The genes are TRBV29-1 and TRBJ2-7, with 8 bases lining up with TRBD1. The CDR3 sequence is 14 residues long. Unmatched junction bases numbered 7, after V lost 6 bases and J lost 0 bases. Germline V gene data show CDR1 as SQVTM and CDR2 as ANQGSEA. The CDR3 coding sequence is TGCAGCGTGTTCGACAGGGGAAGCTCCTACGAGCAGTACTTC. Its protein product is CSVFDRGSSYEQYF.

This chain uses TRBV5-6 with TRBJ2-4; a weak D match, TRBD1 (6 bases). The CDR3 extends over 12 amino acids. The V end lost 4 bases, the J end lost 11 bases, and 13 bases lay between the germline ends. Germline V gene data show CDR1 as SGHDT and CDR2 as YYEEEE. CDR3 region: CASSTLQGLQYF. CDR3 sequence (DNA): TGTGCCAGCAGCACCCTACAGGGCCTTCAGTACTTC.

The chain carries TRBV5-5 and TRBJ1-2; D is perhaps TRBD1 (5 bases). Germline values: CDR1 SGHKS, CDR2 YYEKEE (reference sequence). The CDR3 has 13 residues. Trimming left V 2 bases short and J 5 bases short, with 10 bases between. The CDR3 sequence is CASSLDRGYGYTF. DNA for the CDR3: TGTGCCAGCAGCTTAGACAGAGGGTATGGCTACACCTTC. Based on the CDR3 plus reference TRBV5-5 and TRBJ1-2, the full variable domain is DAGVTQSPTHLIKTRGQQVTLRCSPISGHKSVSWYQQVLGQGPQFIFQYYEKEERGRGNFPDRFSARQFPNYSSELNVNALLLGDSALYLCASSLDRGYGYTFGSGTRLTVV.

The rearrangement uses TRBV20-1 and TRBJ2-5, with TRBD2 matching over 12 bases. V was clipped by 5 bases and J by 5 bases; unmatched bases: 12. The CDR3 sequence is 16 residues long. Per the germline V gene, CDR1 is DFQATT and CDR2 is SNEGSKA (reference sequence). In DNA, the CDR3 is TGCAGTGCTCCACCGGCTAGCGGGAGGGCGCGGGAGACCCAGTACTTC. It is translated as CSAPPASGRARETQYF.

The chain has TRBV25-1 and TRBJ1-2; D call uncertain. V lost 2 bases, J lost 4 bases, and 11 bases lay in between. The CDR3 has 14 amino acids. Germline loops: CDR1 MGHDK, CDR2 SYGVNS. In DNA, the CDR3 is TGTGCCAGCAGTGAACCCTCAATACCCTATGGCTACACCTTC. It is translated as CASSEPSIPYGYTF.

The rearrangement joins TRBV5-1 to TRBJ2-7; D perhaps matches TRBD1 (5 bases). The length of the CDR3 is 13 residues. The V end lost 1 base, the J end lost 2 bases, and 7 bases lay between the germline ends. Germline V gene sequence: CDR1 SGHRS, CDR2 YFSETQ. CDR3 DNA: TGCGCCAGCAGCTTGAGACAGACCTACGAGCAGTACTTC. Translating gives CASSLRQTYEQYF. Drawing the rest from reference TRBV5-1 and TRBJ2-7, the complete variable domain is KAGVTQTPRYLIKTRGQQVTLSCSPISGHRSVSWYQQTPGQGLQFLFEYFSETQRNKGNFPGRFSGRQFSNSRSEMNVSTLELGDSALYLCASSLRQTYEQYFGPGTRLTVT.

The chain combines TRBV5-1 with TRBJ1-2; no reliable D call. V lost 1 base and J 4 bases, leaving 11 bases between the germline ends. Germline values: CDR1 SGHRS, CDR2 YFSETQ. CDR3 size: 14 residues. The CDR3, as DNA: TGCGCCAGCAGCTTGAACGGGCTTGGCTATGGCTACACCTTC. Its translation is CASSLNGLGYGYTF.

This clonotype was picked up one time. The chain has TRBV29-1 and TRBJ2-1; tentatively, D is TRBD1 (6 bases). V was trimmed by 7 bases and J by 0 bases, leaving 10 bases between them. Germline CDR1 is SQVTM and CDR2 is ANQGSEA. The CDR3 runs 13 residues. Written as DNA, the CDR3 is TGCAGCGCCGACAGGAGCTCCTACAATGAGCAGTTCTTC. Translated, it gives CSADRSSYNEQFF.

The chain recombines TRBV20-1 with TRBJ1-1; no reliable D call. From germline, CDR1 is DFQATT and CDR2 SNEGSKA (reference sequence). The CDR3 length is 13 residues. V was trimmed by 3 bases and J by 7 bases, leaving 15 bases between them. The CDR3 DNA reads as TGCAGTGCTAGCCTTGCCCGGGCCGGTGAAGCTTTCTTT. The encoded protein is CSASLARAGEAFF.

The genes are TRBV9 and TRBJ2-1, with 7 bases lining up with TRBD2. The length of the CDR3 is 16 residues. Germline CDR1 reads SGDLS; CDR2 reads YYNGEE. V dropped 0 bases and J dropped 0; count of bases not matched to a gene: 3. CDR3 nucleotides: TGTGCCAGCAGCGTAGCTAGCGGAAACTCCTACAATGAGCAGTTCTTC. This translates into CASSVASGNSYNEQFF.

The V and J genes are TRBV14 and TRBJ2-2; 7 bases line up with TRBD1. V gave up 6 bases and J gave up 3 bases; unmatched junction bases: 4. The germline V gene has CDR1 SGHDN and CDR2 FVKESK. The CDR3 has 14 residues. The CDR3: CASRQGFHTGELFF. DNA of the CDR3: TGTGCCAGCAGACAGGGGTTTCACACCGGGGAGCTGTTTTTT.

This clonotype appeared a single time. The rearrangement uses TRBV5-1 and TRBJ1-5; the D gene is possibly TRBD1 (5 bases). The CDR3 contains 13 residues. V lost 0 bases, J lost 6 bases, and 7 bases lay in between. In germline, CDR1 is SGHRS, CDR2 YFSETQ. The CDR3 DNA sequence: TGCGCCAGCAGCTTGGAAGGGACTCAGCCCCAGCATTTT. Translation: CASSLEGTQPQHF.